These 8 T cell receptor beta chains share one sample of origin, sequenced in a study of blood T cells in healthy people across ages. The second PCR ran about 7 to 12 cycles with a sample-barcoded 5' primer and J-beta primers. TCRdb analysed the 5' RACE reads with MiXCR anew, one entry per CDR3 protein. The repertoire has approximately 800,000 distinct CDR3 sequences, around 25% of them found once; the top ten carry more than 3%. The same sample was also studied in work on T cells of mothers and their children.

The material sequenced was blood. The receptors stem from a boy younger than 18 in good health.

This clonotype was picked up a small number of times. As DNA, the CDR3 is TGTGCCAGCAGCCAAGGAGGCTCCGGCGGTACGAACACCGGGGAGCTGTTTTTT. It codes for CASSQGGSGGTNTGELFF. The J gene is TRBJ2-2, the V gene TRBV14, with unresolved D. V was cut by 1 base and J by 0 bases, with 15 bases left in between. Per germline, CDR1 SGHDN and CDR2 FVKESK. The CDR3 consists of 18 residues.

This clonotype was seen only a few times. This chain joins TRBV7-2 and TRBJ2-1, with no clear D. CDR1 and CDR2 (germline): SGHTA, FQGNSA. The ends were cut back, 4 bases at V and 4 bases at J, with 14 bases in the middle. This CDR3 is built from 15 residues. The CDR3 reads CASSSIGTIYNEQFF. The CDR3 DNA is TGTGCCAGCAGCTCTATCGGCACCATTTACAATGAGCAGTTCTTC.

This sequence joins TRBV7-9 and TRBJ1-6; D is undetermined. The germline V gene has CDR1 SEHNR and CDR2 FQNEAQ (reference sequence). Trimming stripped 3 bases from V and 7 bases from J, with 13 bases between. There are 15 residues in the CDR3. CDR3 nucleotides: TGTGCCAGCAGCTTCATGGACGGTGAGAATTCACCCCTCCACTTT. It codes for CASSFMDGENSPLHF.

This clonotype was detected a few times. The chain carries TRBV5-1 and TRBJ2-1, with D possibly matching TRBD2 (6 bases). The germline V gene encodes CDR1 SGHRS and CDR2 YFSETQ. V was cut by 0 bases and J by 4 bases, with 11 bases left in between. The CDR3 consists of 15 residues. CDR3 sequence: CASSLAGEGYNEQFF. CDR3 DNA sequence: TGCGCCAGCAGCTTGGCGGGGGAAGGATACAATGAGCAGTTCTTC.

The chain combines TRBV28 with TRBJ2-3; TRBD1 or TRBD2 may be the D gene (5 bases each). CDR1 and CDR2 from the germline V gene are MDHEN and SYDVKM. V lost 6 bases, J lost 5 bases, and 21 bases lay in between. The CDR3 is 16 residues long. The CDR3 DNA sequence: TGTGCCAGCAGCCAACTCGGGGAAGGGGTTGGAGATACGCAGTATTTT. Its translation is CASSQLGEGVGDTQYF.

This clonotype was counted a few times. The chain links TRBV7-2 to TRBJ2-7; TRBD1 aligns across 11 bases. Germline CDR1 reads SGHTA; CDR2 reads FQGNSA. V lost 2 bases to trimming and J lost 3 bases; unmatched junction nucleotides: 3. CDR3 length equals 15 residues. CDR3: CASSLTGTGGYEQYF. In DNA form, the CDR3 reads TGTGCCAGCAGCTTAACCGGGACAGGGGGCTACGAGCAGTACTTC.

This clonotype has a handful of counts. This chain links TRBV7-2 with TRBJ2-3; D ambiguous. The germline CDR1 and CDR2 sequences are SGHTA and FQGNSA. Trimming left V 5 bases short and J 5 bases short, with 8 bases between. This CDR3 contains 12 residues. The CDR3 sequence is CASSRYGDTQYF. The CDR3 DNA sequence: TGTGCCAGCAGCCGCTACGGAGATACGCAGTATTTT.

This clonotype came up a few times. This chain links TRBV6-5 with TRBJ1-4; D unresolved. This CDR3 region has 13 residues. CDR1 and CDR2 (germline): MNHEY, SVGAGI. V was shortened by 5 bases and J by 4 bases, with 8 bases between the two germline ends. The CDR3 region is CASSVVGNEKLFF. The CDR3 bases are TGTGCCAGCAGTGTCGTCGGTAATGAAAAACTGTTTTTT.